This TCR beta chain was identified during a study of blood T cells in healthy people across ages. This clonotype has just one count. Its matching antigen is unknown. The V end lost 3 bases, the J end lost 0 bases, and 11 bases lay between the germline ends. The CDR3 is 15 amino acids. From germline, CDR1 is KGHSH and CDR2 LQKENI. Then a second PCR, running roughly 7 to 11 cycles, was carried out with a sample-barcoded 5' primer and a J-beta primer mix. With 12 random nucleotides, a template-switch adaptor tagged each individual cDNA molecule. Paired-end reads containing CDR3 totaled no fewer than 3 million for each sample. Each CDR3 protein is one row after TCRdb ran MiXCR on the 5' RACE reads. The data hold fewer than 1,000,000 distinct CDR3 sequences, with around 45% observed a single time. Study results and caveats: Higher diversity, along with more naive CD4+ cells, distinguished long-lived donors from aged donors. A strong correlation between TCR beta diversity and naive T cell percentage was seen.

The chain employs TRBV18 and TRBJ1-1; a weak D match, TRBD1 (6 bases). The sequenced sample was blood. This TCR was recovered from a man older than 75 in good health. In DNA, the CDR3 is TGTGCCAGCTCACCTCAACAGGGCGTGAACACTGAAGCTTTCTTT. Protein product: CASSPQQGVNTEAFF.